This T cell receptor (beta chain) appears in the sequencing data of a study of molecular identifiers for immune sequencing clone quantification. V was cut by 6 bases and J by 6 bases, with 12 bases left in between. CDR3 length equals 11 residues. The germline V gene has CDR1 SQVTM and CDR2 ANQGSEA. This clonotype was counted at least ten times. It was with previously described methods and listed TCR primers that bulk TCR libraries were made. TCRdb redid the calling of the PCR reads with MiXCR, one entry per CDR3 protein. The sample has under 650,000 distinct CDR3 sequences; about 20% are singletons. A CD8+CD4-CCR7+CD45RA+ gate was used to sort naive CD8 T cells.

The sample was naive CD8+ T cells from blood, with Jurkat cell RNA spiked in. Described subset: FACS-sorted CD8+CD4-CCR7+CD45RA+ naive T cells. This receptor was obtained from a human donor in good health. Some libraries in this study had Jurkat cell RNA spiked in. The rearrangement uses TRBV29-1 and TRBJ2-7, with D possibly matching TRBD2 (7 bases). The CDR3 DNA is TGCAGCGTAGTAGGGGGGGGCGAGCAGTACTTC. Translating gives CSVVGGGEQYF.